The source of this T cell receptor beta chain is a study of blood T cell repertoires in COVID-19. In the study overall: The analysed material was cDNA or gDNA that came from T cells, B-cell-depleted T cells, or PBMCs.

This table comes from immunoSEQ multiplex PCR, and its TCRdb copy is limited to in-frame clones, with some not included. The table records approximately 270,000 clones, more than 75% of them present only once. V lost 0 bases and J 3 bases, leaving 6 bases between the germline ends. From germline, CDR1 is MNHEY and CDR2 SVGEGT. The CDR3 spans 13 residues. The receptor was derived from a man aged 40-49 years who had recovered from COVID-19. The material sequenced was PBMCs or T cells enriched from blood (not recorded which). The V gene is TRBV6-2 or TRBV6-3, the J gene TRBJ2-7, with D uncertain. The CDR3 sequence: CASSYSFGYEQYF. CDR3 in DNA: TGTGCCAGCAGTTACTCGTTCGGCTACGAGCAGTACTTC.